This T cell receptor beta chain stems from a study of OX40 agonist ivuxolimab in advanced cancers. Study at large: Three patients got partial responses; one had hepatocellular carcinoma and two had cutaneous melanoma.

The CDR3 extends over 17 amino acids. The V gene lost 1 base and the J gene lost 5 bases, with 17 bases spanning the gap. Germline V gene data show CDR1 as MGHRA and CDR2 as YSYEKL. The study, taken as a whole, reports: The average count of expanded clones was higher among CD8+ T cells than among CD4+.

The assay was immunoSEQ multiplex PCR, and TCRdb's table has in-frame clones only and misses some. This table has about 57,000 clones, about 93% appearing once. Baseline, cycle 4 day 1, and cycle 7 day 1 were the blood sampling points. Comment on this clone: The antigen is not known.

This material consisted of CD4+ or CD8+ T cells sorted from blood, taken in a trial of the OX40 agonist ivuxolimab. The gene calls are TRBV4-1 and TRBJ2-2; unclear D gene. The TCR originated in an adult with an advanced solid tumor such as melanoma, head and neck, liver or kidney cancer. CDR3 in amino acids: CASSQGPGRSDTGELFF. The CDR3 nucleotides read TGCGCCAGCAGCCAAGGCCCTGGCAGGAGTGATACCGGGGAGCTGTTTTTT.